These 20 T cell receptor beta chains originate from one sample sequenced in a study of blood T cells in healthy people across ages. Primers used in a second PCR of about 7 to 12 cycles were a sample-barcoded 5' primer and a J-beta primer mix. TCRdb processed the 5' RACE reads anew with MiXCR; each CDR3 protein has one entry. The profile shows fewer than 950,000 distinct CDR3 sequences, around 34% of them singletons. What was sequenced was blood. The receptors originated from a man younger than 35 in good health.

This rearrangement joins TRBV28 to TRBJ2-6; 9 nucleotides line up with TRBD1. The V gene's germline CDR1 is MDHEN and CDR2 SYDVKM. This CDR3 region has 19 residues. Trimming at V came to 4 bases and at J to 0 bases, leaving 10 bases not matched to a gene. CDR3 amino acids: CASSSPRDRVYSGANVLTF. For the CDR3, the DNA is TGTGCCAGCAGTTCCCCCCGGGACAGGGTGTACTCTGGGGCCAACGTCCTGACTTTC.

This clonotype has more than one count but fewer than ten. The genes are TRBV18 and TRBJ2-7, with 12 nucleotides matching TRBD2. The germline V gene encodes CDR1 KGHSH and CDR2 LQKENI. This CDR3 region has 15 residues. V shed 8 bases and J 0 bases; nucleotides not matched to a gene: 5. CDR3 residues: CASQTSGGSSYEQYF. The CDR3 region has the DNA TGTGCCAGCCAGACTAGCGGGGGCTCCTCCTACGAGCAGTACTTC.

This clonotype was counted between two and nine times. The J gene is TRBJ2-1, the V gene TRBV28; D may correspond to TRBD1 or TRBD2 (5 bases each). V lost 2 bases and J lost 9, with 11 bases in between. CDR1 and CDR2 from the germline V gene are MDHEN and SYDVKM. The CDR3 has 13 amino acids. CDR3 in DNA: TGTGCCAGCAGTTTAATGGGGGTGGTTGAGCAGTTCTTC. Translating it yields CASSLMGVVEQFF.

There are a few counts of this clonotype. This rearrangement joins TRBV2 to TRBJ1-2; D is perhaps TRBD1 (5 bases). Per the germline V gene, CDR1 is SNHLY and CDR2 is FYNNEI. The CDR3 has 12 amino acids. V lost 3 bases, J lost 5 bases, and 7 bases lay in between. CDR3 loop: CASSDRAYGYTF. CDR3 coding DNA: TGTGCCAGCAGTGACAGGGCATATGGCTACACCTTC.

Turning to this clonotype: A much larger clone lies a single base off, so this may be a read error. The J gene is TRBJ2-7, the V gene TRBV7-2; D is ambiguous. Looked up from germline, CDR1 is SGHTA and CDR2 is FQGNSA. Deletions cut 1 base from V and 2 bases from J, with 12 bases between. The CDR3 has 15 amino acids. This CDR3 is CASSLGDADPYEQYF. CDR3 nucleotide sequence: TGTGCCAGCAGCTTAGGAGACGCAGACCCCTACGAGCAGTACTTC.

The chain combines TRBV9 with TRBJ1-6; no clear D. Germline V gene sequence: CDR1 SGDLS, CDR2 YYNGEE. Trimming stripped 4 bases from V and 11 bases from J, with 13 bases between. CDR3 size: 13 residues. CDR3 sequence: CASSSPDGTPLHF. The CDR3 bases are TGTGCCAGCAGCTCCCCGGACGGAACACCCCTCCACTTT.

Regarding this clonotype: One end of the junction varies from germline; a read error may be responsible. The chain is built from TRBV5-1 and TRBJ1-6; D is perhaps TRBD1 (6 bases). Germline assignment: CDR1 SGHRS and CDR2 YFSETQ. The CDR3 spans 17 residues. The CDR3 protein is CASSLGDGGAENSPLHF. The CDR3 DNA sequence: TGTGCCAGCAGCTTGGGTGACGGGGGCGCGGAGAATTCACCCCTCCACTTT.

This clonotype has just one count. This chain links TRBV6-6 with TRBJ1-1; a weak D match, TRBD1 (6 bases). The germline V gene has CDR1 MNHNY and CDR2 SVGAGI (reference sequence). Trimming stripped 10 bases from V and 0 bases from J, with 18 bases between. The CDR3 runs to 15 residues. This CDR3 reads CATTRERGVNTEAFF. The CDR3 DNA reads as TGTGCCACCACAAGGGAGAGGGGGGTGAACACTGAAGCTTTCTTT.

The rearrangement uses TRBV12-3 or TRBV12-4 and TRBJ2-5; D call uncertain. The CDR3 length is 12 residues. Trimming pared 3 bases from V and 11 bases from J, leaving 13 bases between. CDR3 sequence: CASSFPRVEQYF. CDR3 sequence (DNA): TGTGCCAGCAGTTTCCCCCGAGTAGAGCAGTACTTC.

This clonotype was seen more than once but under ten times. V gene TRBV7-9 combines with J gene TRBJ1-2, with 10 bases lining up with TRBD1. This CDR3 spans 17 amino acids. The V segment lost 5 bases and the J segment 1 base; nucleotides outside the gene matches: 10. Per the germline V gene, CDR1 is SEHNR and CDR2 is FQNEAQ (reference sequence). Written as DNA, the CDR3 is TGTGCCAGCAGCCCGCCCCCGGACAGGGGGTTTAACTATGGCTACACCTTC. It encodes CASSPPPDRGFNYGYTF.

This clonotype showed up many times. In nucleotides, the CDR3 is TGTGCCAGCAGTTTTGGGACTACGGATACGCAGTATTTT. It yields the protein CASSFGTTDTQYF. This chain connects TRBV6-5 to TRBJ2-3; 7 bases are a match to TRBD2. This CDR3 spans 13 amino acids. The germline CDR1 and CDR2 sequences are MNHEY and SVGAGI. V trimming: 4 bases; J trimming: 6 bases; junction bases outside the gene matches: 4.

This clonotype was recorded at least ten times. The chain joins TRBV27 to TRBJ1-2; D might be TRBD1 (6 bases). This CDR3 is 14 amino acids long. The germline V gene encodes CDR1 MNHEY and CDR2 SMNVEV (reference sequence). The V and J ends lost 1 base and 3 bases respectively, with 9 bases between them. The CDR3, as DNA: TGTGCCAGCAGTTTATGGGGGGCAGACTATGGCTACACCTTC. It encodes CASSLWGADYGYTF.

This clonotype has more than one count but fewer than ten. The chain joins TRBV4-2 to TRBJ2-2, with 9 bases identical to TRBD2. V shed 0 bases and J 4 bases; nucleotides not matched to a gene: 9. This CDR3 contains 18 residues. The germline gives CDR1 LGHNA, CDR2 YNFKEQ. For the CDR3, the DNA is TGTGCCAGCAGCCAAGAATTGGCGGGGGGGCCTAGCACCGGGGAGCTGTTTTTT. Translating it yields CASSQELAGGPSTGELFF.

This clonotype has more than one count but fewer than ten. The V and J genes are TRBV6-5 and TRBJ2-3, with D possibly being TRBD1 (5 bases). Germline V lookup: CDR1 MNHEY, CDR2 SVGAGI. The V end lost 3 bases, the J end lost 4 bases, and 14 bases lay between the germline ends. The CDR3 length is 15 residues. The CDR3 nucleotides read TGTGCCAGCAGTTATGGGGCTAACCCCCCAGATACGCAGTATTTT. Translating it yields CASSYGANPPDTQYF.

Comment on this clonotype: Mismatch with germline at one junction end may stem from a read error. V gene TRBV3-1 combines with J gene TRBJ1-4; D remains ambiguous. The CDR3 contains 12 residues. CDR1 LGHDT and CDR2 YNNKEL come from the germline V gene (reference sequence). This CDR3 reads CVSSQDGRKLFF. CDR3 nucleotide sequence: TGTGTCAGCAGCCAAGATGGGAGGAAACTGTTTTTT.

In its sample, this clonotype was seen many times. The chain uses TRBV9 and TRBJ2-1, with 9 positions matching TRBD1. The CDR3 totals 15 residues. CDR1 is SGDLS, CDR2 YYNGEE, per germline. Trimming removed 4 bases from V and 8 bases from J; junction bases left unmatched: 10. The CDR3 sequence is CASSRGDRAIDEQFF. DNA for the CDR3: TGTGCCAGCAGCCGCGGGGACAGGGCTATTGATGAGCAGTTCTTC.

V gene TRBV4-3 combines with J gene TRBJ1-2, with TRBD1 as a possible D gene (5 bases). The V gene's germline CDR1 is LGHNA and CDR2 YSLEER. The CDR3 extends over 16 amino acids. Trimming pared 0 bases from V and 3 bases from J, leaving 14 bases between. CDR3 in DNA: TGCGCCAGCAGCCAAGATCTGGGCCGGGGGGACTATGGCTACACCTTC. The encoded protein is CASSQDLGRGDYGYTF.

The chain carries TRBV7-6 and TRBJ2-3; 12 nucleotides agree with TRBD1. The CDR3 totals 18 residues. V shed 4 bases and J 4 bases; nucleotides not matched to a gene: 12. CDR1 SGHVS and CDR2 FNYEAQ come from the germline V gene. As DNA, the CDR3 is TGTGCCAGCAGCTCCGAGGGGGGACAGGGGGCGTTTCCAGATACGCAGTATTTT. Its translation is CASSSEGGQGAFPDTQYF.

This chain joins TRBV10-3 and TRBJ2-2; D gene ambiguous. The CDR3 loop spans 14 amino acids. Germline CDR1 ENHRY, CDR2 SYGVKD. Trimming took 7 bases from V and 1 from J, leaving 10 bases between them. This CDR3 is CAIKLAGNTGELFF. CDR3 coding DNA: TGTGCCATCAAATTGGCAGGGAACACCGGGGAGCTGTTTTTT.

This clonotype occurred a few times. J is TRBJ2-1 and V is TRBV7-9; 10 positions match TRBD1. The end of the DNA aligns better with TRBJ2-7, so the J call may be wrong. Per the germline V gene, CDR1 is SEHNR and CDR2 is FQNEAQ (reference sequence). The CDR3 loop spans 15 amino acids. The CDR3 sequence is CASSSTGGSYNEQYF. CDR3 coding DNA: TGTGCCAGCAGTTCGACAGGGGGCTCCTACAATGAGCAGTACTTC.